This T cell receptor (beta chain) was identified during a study of T cell responses to AZD1222 COVID-19 vaccine. General study points: Recipients of two AZD1222 doses showed rising Spike-specific TCR breadth and depth. There were mostly white British donors and more females than males, and clonal diversity was possibly underestimated.

Sequencing was performed with immunoSEQ multiplex PCR; in TCRdb, only in-frame clones are kept and a portion is missing. The sample includes 90,000 to 130,000 clones, 80% to 85% of them seen just once. As concerns this clone: Its target is not known.

This CDR3 spans 13 amino acids. The germline gives CDR1 SNHLY, CDR2 FYNNEI. The specimen was peripheral blood, collected on day 0 of AZD1222 vaccination. V gene TRBV2 combines with J gene TRBJ1-2; no clear D gene. The TCR comes from an adult in good health. The CDR3 reads CASSWEINYGYTF. CDR3 in DNA: TGTGCTTCAAGTTGGGAAATTAACTATGGCTACACCTTC.